The 26 T cell receptor beta chains reported below all come from one sample, sequenced in a study of blood T cell repertoires in COVID-19. Produced via immunoSEQ multiplex PCR; TCRdb's table is partial and in-frame only. The table records 100,000 to 150,000 clones, about 81% of them present only once. The sample was peripheral blood. These receptors all come from a woman older than 75 with acute or convalescent COVID-19.

This rearrangement joins TRBV7-9 to TRBJ1-1; D gene uncertain. V was cut by 2 bases and J by 1 base, with 8 bases left in between. Germline V gene data show CDR1 as SEHNR and CDR2 as FQNEAQ (reference sequence). This CDR3 region has 14 residues. DNA of the CDR3: TGTGCCAGCAGCTTACTTTCAGGGAACACTGAAGCTTTCTTT. The encoded protein is CASSLLSGNTEAFF.

The chain is built from TRBV6-5 and TRBJ1-1; the D is unclear. With 0 bases removed from V and 10 bases from J, the gap between germline ends came to 6 bases. CDR3 length: 11 amino acids. Germline V gene data show CDR1 as MNHEY and CDR2 as SVGAGI. CDR3 residues: CASSYSNRAFF. DNA of the CDR3: TGTGCCAGCAGTTACTCGAACAGAGCTTTCTTT.

The chain links TRBV5-6 to TRBJ2-7, with D maybe TRBD1 (5 bases). Germline assignment: CDR1 SGHDT and CDR2 YYEEEE. The V gene lost 3 bases and the J gene lost 0 bases, with 13 bases spanning the gap. This CDR3 contains 15 residues. CDR3 loop: CASSSRRQGSYEQYF. The CDR3 DNA reads TGTGCCAGCAGCTCAAGGCGGCAGGGCTCCTACGAGCAGTACTTC.

The rearrangement joins TRBV7-8 to TRBJ1-6; the D gene is possibly TRBD1 (6 bases). The CDR3 totals 17 residues. The germline V gene encodes CDR1 SGHVS and CDR2 FQNEAQ. Trimming shortened V by 1 base and J by 4 bases, and 14 bases separated the two germline ends. The CDR3, as DNA: TGTGCCAGCAGCTTAGTTCCGGGAGGGGGATATAATTCACCCCTCCACTTT. Translating gives CASSLVPGGGYNSPLHF.

This chain links TRBV5-8 with TRBJ2-7, with TRBD1 matching over 8 bases. Germline-derived CDR1 and CDR2 are SGHTS and YDEGEE. CDR3 length: 12 amino acids. V gave up 4 bases and J gave up 6 bases; unmatched junction bases: 3. This chain's CDR3 is CASSPTGGEQYF. Written as DNA, the CDR3 is TGTGCCAGCAGCCCAACAGGGGGCGAGCAGTACTTC.

The chain uses TRBV19 and TRBJ1-2; a possible D gene is TRBD1 (5 bases). The CDR3 is 16 residues long. Germline V gene data show CDR1 as LNHDA and CDR2 as SQIVND (reference sequence). V lost 3 bases, J lost 4 bases, and 18 bases lay in between. The CDR3 sequence is CASSIPMAGFRYGYTF. In nucleotides, the CDR3 is TGTGCCAGTAGTATCCCGATGGCAGGGTTTCGCTATGGCTACACCTTC.

This chain connects TRBV7-9 to TRBJ1-2, with 11 bases identical to TRBD1. The trim removed 5 bases at V and 8 bases at J, leaving 10 bases unmatched. Germline V lookup: CDR1 SEHNR, CDR2 FQNEAQ (reference sequence). This CDR3 region has 15 residues. The chain's CDR3 is CASSPDGQGARGYTF. CDR3 coding DNA: TGTGCCAGCAGCCCAGACGGACAGGGGGCGCGGGGCTACACCTTC.

The genes are TRBV7-9 and TRBJ2-7; D possibly corresponds to TRBD2 (6 bases). This CDR3 is built from 16 residues. Germline V gives CDR1 SEHNR, CDR2 FQNEAQ (reference sequence). Between the trimmed V and J ends, which lost 5 bases and 6 bases, there was a span of 23 bases. CDR3 protein: CASSPPSGNRLGEQYF. The CDR3 region has the DNA TGTGCCAGCAGCCCCCCGTCCGGGAATAGACTAGGCGAGCAGTACTTC. Full variable domain (remainder filled in from reference TRBV7-9 and TRBJ2-7): DTGVSQNPRHKITKRGQNVTFRCDPISEHNRLYWYRQTLGQGPEFLTYFQNEAQLEKSRLLSDRFSAERPKGSFSTLEIQRTEQGDSAMYLCASSPPSGNRLGEQYFGPGTRLTVT.

V gene TRBV5-1 combines with J gene TRBJ1-2; no clear D gene. Trimming took 1 base from V and 6 from J, leaving 22 bases between them. CDR3 length: 17 amino acids. The V gene's germline CDR1 is SGHRS and CDR2 YFSETQ. CDR3 nucleotide sequence: TGCGCCAGCAGCTTGACCTATCACCTCCTGTCTGACAATGGCTACACCTTC. Translated, it gives CASSLTYHLLSDNGYTF.

The chain carries TRBV10-1 and TRBJ2-3, with 11 bases that match TRBD1. The CDR3 runs 14 residues. V shed 5 bases, J shed 11 bases, and the junction held 9 bases outside the gene matches. Germline V gene lookup returns CDR1 WNHNN and CDR2 SYGVQD (reference sequence). CDR3 protein: CASSPTGTGGGQYF. The CDR3 DNA reads as TGCGCCAGCAGTCCGACCGGGACAGGGGGTGGGCAGTATTTT.

V gene TRBV9 combines with J gene TRBJ2-5; no clear D gene. Germline CDR1 and CDR2: SGDLS and YYNGEE. Trimming took 1 base from V and 5 from J, leaving 18 bases between them. The CDR3 is 16 residues long. The CDR3 sequence: CASSVSPIPDMETQYF. Written as DNA, the CDR3 is TGTGCCAGCAGCGTATCCCCCATACCCGACATGGAGACCCAGTACTTC.

V is TRBV6-5 and J is TRBJ2-7; D is possibly TRBD2 (6 bases). Germline V gene lookup returns CDR1 MNHEY and CDR2 SVGAGI. Trimming removed 6 bases from V and 2 bases from J, with 11 bases in between. The CDR3 is 13 amino acids. CDR3 DNA: TGTGCCAGCAGGGCCGGGGGAACCTACGAGCAGTACTTC. Amino acid sequence: CASRAGGTYEQYF.

The chain employs TRBV5-5 and TRBJ2-5, with 9 bases aligning to TRBD1. The CDR3 extends over 16 amino acids. Germline V gives CDR1 SGHKS, CDR2 YYEKEE (reference sequence). The junction had 9 bases not matched to a gene; V was cut back by 3 bases and J by 3 bases. CDR3 region: CASSSEGTGFKETQYF. In nucleotides, the CDR3 is TGTGCCAGCAGCTCCGAGGGGACAGGGTTTAAAGAGACCCAGTACTTC.

This clone was observed a few times. The genes are TRBV5-4 and TRBJ2-7, with 9 bases that match TRBD1. The CDR3 totals 14 residues. The V and J ends lost 4 bases and 3 bases, in that order; junction bases with no gene match: 5. Germline loops: CDR1 SGHNT, CDR2 YYREEE (reference sequence). CDR3 amino acids: CASSLGQGNYEQYF. CDR3 in DNA: TGTGCCAGCAGCCTGGGACAGGGCAACTACGAGCAGTACTTC.

This chain connects TRBV5-1 to TRBJ1-2; D might be TRBD1 (5 bases). Trimming took off 0 bases at V and 4 bases at J, with 16 bases between the two ends. The CDR3 has 16 residues. Per the germline V gene, CDR1 is SGHRS and CDR2 is YFSETQ. The CDR3 DNA reads TGCGCCAGCAGCTTGGCGTATCACGACAGCCGCTATGGCTACACCTTC. Encoded protein: CASSLAYHDSRYGYTF.

The V gene is TRBV30, the J gene TRBJ2-6; D unclear. The ends were cut back, 0 bases at V and 0 bases at J, with 15 bases in the middle. The CDR3 spans 18 residues. CDR1 is GTSNPN and CDR2 is SVGIG in the germline V gene (reference sequence). The CDR3 region has the DNA TGTGCCTGGAGTGTACCCTCTAGACGGGTCTCTGGGGCCAACGTCCTGACTTTC. This codes for CAWSVPSRRVSGANVLTF.

The rearrangement joins TRBV6-6 to TRBJ1-5, with D tentatively TRBD1 (6 bases). Germline V gives CDR1 MNHNY, CDR2 SVGAGI (reference sequence). Trimming took 6 bases from V and 9 from J, leaving 18 bases between them. This CDR3 comprises 14 residues. This CDR3 reads CASSTDRTGAPQHF. The DNA of the CDR3 is TGTGCCAGCAGCACTGACAGGACCGGAGCGCCCCAGCATTTT.

About this clone itself: A junction end diverges from the germline sequence, so it may reflect a read error. V usage is TRBV6-6 and J usage is TRBJ1-5, with a possible D match to TRBD1 (5 bases). This CDR3 comprises 13 residues. In germline, CDR1 is MNHNY, CDR2 SVGAGI (reference sequence). The CDR3 reads CASNLFPAGGMDF. CDR3 coding DNA: TGTGCCAGCAATCTATTCCCCGCGGGGGGTATGGATTTT.

The chain is built from TRBV5-1 and TRBJ1-5; the D is unclear. V was shortened by 5 bases and J by 0 bases, with 12 bases between the two germline ends. Germline V gives CDR1 SGHRS, CDR2 YFSETQ. CDR3 length: 15 residues. The CDR3 bases are TGCGCCAGCAGAGAAGGTGACTATAGCAATCAGCCCCAGCATTTT. It translates to CASREGDYSNQPQHF.

The rearrangement uses TRBV5-4 and TRBJ1-2; TRBD1 matches 9 bases. This CDR3 has 14 amino acids. Germline V lookup: CDR1 SGHNT, CDR2 YYREEE (reference sequence). The J segment lost 4 bases and the V segment lost 5 bases, leaving 6 bases of the junction unmatched. The DNA of the CDR3 is TGTGCCAGCAGGACACAGGGGGCGGGCTATGGCTACACCTTC. As protein: CASRTQGAGYGYTF.

This clone was seen once. The chain is built from TRBV9 and TRBJ1-6; 10 nucleotides agree with TRBD1. Germline trimming cut 3 bases from V and 7 bases from J; bases unmatched to any gene: 4. CDR3 length: 15 residues. Germline-derived CDR1 and CDR2 are SGDLS and YYNGEE. CDR3 sequence (DNA): TGTGCCAGCAGCGGACAGGGGGCGCGGAATTCACCCCTCCACTTT. Translation gives CASSGQGARNSPLHF.

The chain is built from TRBV18 and TRBJ2-4, with 7 positions matching TRBD1. The CDR3 loop spans 16 amino acids. Trimming removed 3 bases from V and 0 bases from J; junction bases left unmatched: 5. The V gene's germline CDR1 is KGHSH and CDR2 LQKENI. The DNA of the CDR3 is TGTGCCAGCTCACCTTGGGACAGAGGAGCCAAAAACATTCAGTACTTC. Amino acid sequence: CASSPWDRGAKNIQYF.

This clone was seen once. V usage is TRBV19 and J usage is TRBJ1-4; weak D call: TRBD1 (6 bases). This CDR3 is built from 15 residues. Per germline, CDR1 LNHDA and CDR2 SQIVND (reference sequence). Trimming took 3 bases from V and 8 from J, leaving 16 bases between them. CDR3 amino acids: CASSIPWGPYEKLFF. The CDR3 region has the DNA TGTGCCAGTAGTATTCCTTGGGGGCCCTACGAAAAACTGTTTTTT.

CDR3 nucleotide sequence: TGTGCCATGGAGATAGCGGGGAGCACAGATACGCAGTATTTT. Translating it yields CAMEIAGSTDTQYF. The V call is TRBV2, the J call TRBJ2-3, with TRBD2 matching over 8 bases. V shed 10 bases and J 0 bases; nucleotides not matched to a gene: 6. Per the germline V gene, CDR1 is SNHLY and CDR2 is FYNNEI. The CDR3 totals 14 residues.

This clone was picked up many times. This chain links TRBV9 with TRBJ1-3; TRBD1 agrees at 7 bases. The ends lost 5 bases at V and 4 bases at J; junction bases unmatched: 6. Germline V gene data show CDR1 as SGDLS and CDR2 as YYNGEE. This CDR3 is 14 amino acids long. The CDR3 DNA sequence: TGTGCCAGCAGTGCGGGGACAGCGGGAAACACCATATATTTT. Translation gives CASSAGTAGNTIYF.

The chain carries TRBV5-6 and TRBJ2-1, with TRBD1 as a possible D gene (6 bases). The CDR3 spans 16 residues. The V gene's germline CDR1 is SGHDT and CDR2 YYEEEE. Between the trimmed V and J ends, which lost 2 bases and 3 bases, there was a span of 15 bases. The CDR3 DNA sequence: TGTGCCAGCAGCTTCTACCTGACAGGAAGCTACAATGAGCAGTTCTTC. Its translation: CASSFYLTGSYNEQFF. Using reference TRBV5-6 and TRBJ2-1 for the parts outside the CDR3, the full variable domain is DAGVTQSPTHLIKTRGQQVTLRCSPKSGHDTVSWYQQALGQGPQFIFQYYEEEERQRGNFPDRFSGHQFPNYSSELNVNALLLGDSALYLCASSFYLTGSYNEQFFGPGTRLTVL.